What follows are 7 T cell receptor beta chains derived from one specimen sequenced in a study of blood T cell repertoires in COVID-19. Using immunoSEQ multiplex PCR, the repertoire was profiled, and TCRdb retains in-frame clones only, with some absent. The sample has about 59,000 clones; approximately 90% are singletons. Sequencing was done on a sample of peripheral blood. The receptors derive from a man older than 75 with acute or convalescent COVID-19.

The rearrangement uses TRBV5-1 and TRBJ1-6; D is perhaps TRBD1 (5 bases). With 0 bases removed from V and 7 bases from J, the gap between germline ends came to 14 bases. There are 16 residues in the CDR3. The germline gives CDR1 SGHRS, CDR2 YFSETQ. The CDR3 spells CASSLGAGLGNSPLHF. The CDR3 DNA follows: TGCGCCAGCAGCTTGGGGGCAGGGCTAGGGAATTCACCCCTCCACTTT.

The rearrangement joins TRBV24-1 to TRBJ2-3, with D maybe TRBD2 (6 bases). This CDR3 has 14 amino acids. Germline CDR1 KGHDR, CDR2 SFDVKD. Trimming removed 8 bases from V and 4 bases from J, with 15 bases in between. For the CDR3, the DNA is TGTGCCACCATGGGGACTCCGAGCGCAGATACGCAGTATTTT. Its translation is CATMGTPSADTQYF.

The V gene is TRBV5-6, the J gene TRBJ1-2, with D possibly matching TRBD1 (5 bases). The CDR3 loop spans 13 amino acids. Germline-derived CDR1 and CDR2 are SGHDT and YYEEEE. V lost 4 bases and J lost 2, with 9 bases in between. CDR3 in DNA: TGTGCCAGCAGCGGCCGGGGGAACTATGGCTACACCTTC. Translation gives CASSGRGNYGYTF.

The chain uses TRBV7-9 and TRBJ2-1; 7 bases are shared with TRBD2. This CDR3 is 16 amino acids long. V gave up 4 bases and J gave up 0 bases; unmatched junction bases: 6. CDR1 is SEHNR, CDR2 FQNEAQ, per germline (reference sequence). In DNA, the CDR3 is TGTGCCAGCAGCTCGACGGGGAGGGGCTCCTACAATGAGCAGTTCTTC. This translates into CASSSTGRGSYNEQFF.

V is TRBV2 and J is TRBJ1-3; weak D call: TRBD1 (6 bases). The CDR3 loop spans 16 amino acids. Looked up from germline, CDR1 is SNHLY and CDR2 is FYNNEI. V lost 2 bases and J 2 bases, leaving 13 bases between the germline ends. CDR3 DNA: TGTGCCAGCAGTGAACTACAGGGAGCTACTGGAAACACCATATATTTT. Its translation is CASSELQGATGNTIYF.

The V call is TRBV11-2, the J call TRBJ2-2; 7 nucleotides agree with TRBD2. V shed 1 base, J shed 0 bases, and the junction held 11 bases outside the gene matches. Germline CDR1 and CDR2: SGHAT and FQNNGV. The CDR3 has 19 residues. CDR3 residues: CASSLVKSTSETNTGELFF. CDR3 DNA: TGTGCCAGCAGCTTAGTGAAAAGTACTAGCGAAACGAACACCGGGGAGCTGTTTTTT.

The V gene is TRBV4-2, the J gene TRBJ1-3; 9 nucleotides align to TRBD1. Trimming cost V 3 bases and J 0 bases; bases outside gene matches: 21. This CDR3 comprises 22 residues. Germline-derived CDR1 and CDR2 are LGHNA and YNFKEQ. In nucleotides, the CDR3 is TGTGCCAGCAGCCAGGGGGCCCCGGTGGGGACAGGGCGAGCCGGCTCTGGAAACACCATATATTTT. Protein product: CASSQGAPVGTGRAGSGNTIYF.